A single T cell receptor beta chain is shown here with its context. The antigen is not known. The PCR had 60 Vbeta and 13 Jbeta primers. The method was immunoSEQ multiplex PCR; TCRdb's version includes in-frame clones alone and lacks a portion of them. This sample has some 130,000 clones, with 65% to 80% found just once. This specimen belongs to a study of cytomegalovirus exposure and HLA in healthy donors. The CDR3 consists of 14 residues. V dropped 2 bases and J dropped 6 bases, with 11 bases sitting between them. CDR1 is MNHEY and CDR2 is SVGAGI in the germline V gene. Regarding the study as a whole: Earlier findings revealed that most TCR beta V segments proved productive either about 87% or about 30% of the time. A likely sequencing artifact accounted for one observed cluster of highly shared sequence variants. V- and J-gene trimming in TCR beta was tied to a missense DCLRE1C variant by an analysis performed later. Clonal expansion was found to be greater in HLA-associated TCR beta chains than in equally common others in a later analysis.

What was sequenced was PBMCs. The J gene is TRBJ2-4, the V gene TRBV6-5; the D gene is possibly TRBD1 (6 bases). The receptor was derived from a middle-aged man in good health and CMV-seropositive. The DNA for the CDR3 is TGTGCCAGCAGTTACGGCGCAGGGGCAAACATTCAGTACTTC. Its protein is CASSYGAGANIQYF.